This TCR beta chain was documented in a study of Graves' ophthalmopathy and Graves' hyperthyroidism. The CDR3 runs to 14 residues. Germline CDR1 and CDR2: SNHLY and FYNNEI. For repertoire sequencing, the TCR beta CDR3 regions were amplified from RNA transcripts. The authors performed first-round RT-PCR with HTBI primers and then a second-round multiplex PCR. TCRdb called the multiplex PCR reads again in MiXCR, with one record for every CDR3 protein. The table shows about 500,000 distinct CDR3 sequences, with roughly 40% occurring only once. Material for sequencing was peripheral blood or thyroid tissue (not recorded which). This chain links TRBV2 with TRBJ2-7; TRBD1 agrees at 9 bases. The receptor was derived from an adult man with Graves' hyperthyroidism. The CDR3 sequence is CASHRDRAVYEQYF. The CDR3, as DNA: TGTGCTAGCCACCGGGACAGGGCGGTCTACGAGCAGTACTTC.